Listed here are 23 T cell receptor beta chains from one sample, sequenced in a study of blood T cell repertoires in COVID-19. Produced via immunoSEQ multiplex PCR; TCRdb's table is partial and in-frame only. The data show about 220,000 clones, with about four fifths seen just once and 3.6% held by the top ten. The sample consisted of PBMCs or T cells enriched from blood (not recorded which). These receptors came from a middle-aged woman who had been exposed to COVID-19.

The rearrangement joins TRBV19 to TRBJ2-5; D may be TRBD2 (6 bases). Germline V gene sequence: CDR1 LNHDA, CDR2 SQIVND (reference sequence). The CDR3 covers 13 residues. Trimming pared 9 bases from V and 5 bases from J, leaving 16 bases between. This CDR3 is CASGHGGRETQYF. The DNA for the CDR3 is TGTGCCAGCGGACACGGGGGTAGGGAGACCCAGTACTTC.

V usage is TRBV30 and J usage is TRBJ1-2; maybe TRBD1 (5 bases). CDR1 and CDR2 from the germline V gene are GTSNPN and SVGIG (reference sequence). V dropped 1 base and J dropped 8 bases, with 23 bases sitting between them. The CDR3 runs 16 residues. The DNA for the CDR3 is TGTGCCTGGAGTGCTGTTTCACAGGTTTCAGGGCGCGGCTACACCTTC. Protein: CAWSAVSQVSGRGYTF.

The rearrangement links TRBV4-3 to TRBJ1-4, with D possibly TRBD1 on 5 matching bases. The V gene's germline CDR1 is LGHNA and CDR2 YSLEER. Trimming took 0 bases from V and 6 from J, leaving 14 bases between them. This CDR3 spans 16 amino acids. The CDR3 DNA reads TGCGCCAGCAGCCAAGATAGGGGCCGATGGGATGAAAAACTGTTTTTT. Amino acid sequence: CASSQDRGRWDEKLFF.

This rearrangement joins TRBV5-4 to TRBJ1-4; 7 nucleotides line up with TRBD1. CDR1 is SGHNT and CDR2 is YYREEE in the germline V gene (reference sequence). The CDR3 loop spans 16 amino acids. Germline trimming cut 0 bases from V and 7 bases from J; bases unmatched to any gene: 9. The DNA for the CDR3 is TGTGCCAGCAGCTTGGAGATTGGGACAGCTACTGAAAAACTGTTTTTT. Its protein product is CASSLEIGTATEKLFF.

This clone came up a few times. The chain joins TRBV27 to TRBJ1-6; D gene ambiguous. With 6 bases removed from V and 0 bases from J, the gap between germline ends came to 6 bases. Germline V CDR1 and CDR2: MNHEY, SMNVEV (reference sequence). This CDR3 region has 14 residues. The CDR3 DNA sequence: TGTGCCAGCAGGTCCGGCTCCTATAATTCACCCCTCCACTTT. This translates into CASRSGSYNSPLHF.

The CDR3 DNA is TGTGCCGGCAACAGGGACAGGGGCGGCAATGAGCAGTTCTTC. It encodes CAGNRDRGGNEQFF. The genes are TRBV2 and TRBJ2-1, with 10 bases aligning to TRBD1. Germline loops: CDR1 SNHLY, CDR2 FYNNEI. Trimming removed 11 bases from V and 6 bases from J; junction bases left unmatched: 10. The CDR3 covers 14 residues.

This chain connects TRBV4-3 to TRBJ2-7; tentatively, D is TRBD2 (7 bases). V lost 0 bases and J lost 2, with 20 bases in between. This CDR3 comprises 18 residues. Germline V lookup: CDR1 LGHNA, CDR2 YSLEER. CDR3 nucleotide sequence: TGCGCCAGCAGCCAAGAATATCCCCGGCGGGGGCGAACCTACGAGCAGTACTTC. It encodes CASSQEYPRRGRTYEQYF.

This clone was seen a few times. This rearrangement joins TRBV5-1 to TRBJ1-1, with D possibly being TRBD1 (5 bases). The CDR3 length is 15 residues. Germline values: CDR1 SGHRS, CDR2 YFSETQ. Trimming took 0 bases from V and 4 from J, leaving 13 bases between them. The DNA of the CDR3 is TGCGCCAGCAGCTTGGGCGGGGTTGGGGGCACTGAAGCTTTCTTT. This gives the protein CASSLGGVGGTEAFF.

This clone has just one count. The chain recombines TRBV18 with TRBJ1-1; 8 bases line up with TRBD1. In germline, CDR1 is KGHSH, CDR2 LQKENI. V was clipped by 0 bases and J by 4 bases; unmatched bases: 13. This CDR3 has 18 residues. CDR3 nucleotides: TGTGCCAGCTCACCACCGGGGTCCCCAGGGGGCCTGGGCACTGAAGCTTTCTTT. Translated: CASSPPGSPGGLGTEAFF. The variable domain in full, with the rest retrieved from reference TRBV18 and TRBJ1-1, is NAGVMQNPRHLVRRRGQEARLRCSPMKGHSHVYWYRQLPEEGLKFMVYLQKENIIDESGMPKERFSAEFPKEGPSILRIQQVVRGDSAAYFCASSPPGSPGGLGTEAFFGQGTRLTVV.

The chain links TRBV9 to TRBJ1-3, with 9 positions matching TRBD1. The CDR3 consists of 16 residues. Germline CDR1 and CDR2: SGDLS and YYNGEE. Trimming at V came to 0 bases and at J to 0 bases, leaving 1 base not matched to a gene. The CDR3 sequence is CASSVVGQGSGNTIYF. DNA for the CDR3: TGTGCCAGCAGCGTAGTGGGACAGGGCTCTGGAAACACCATATATTTT.

The chain links TRBV7-3 to TRBJ1-1; no reliable D call. The CDR3 runs 14 residues. V was clipped by 1 base and J by 1 base, with 7 bases between them. Germline V gene lookup returns CDR1 SGHTA and CDR2 FQGTGA. CDR3 nucleotides: TGTGCCAGCAGCTTAAATGCGGCGAACACTGAAGCTTTCTTT. This translates into CASSLNAANTEAFF.

The rearrangement joins TRBV5-4 to TRBJ1-2; 7 positions agree with TRBD1. The CDR3 totals 14 residues. Germline CDR1 SGHNT, CDR2 YYREEE (reference sequence). V was pared by 6 bases and J by 4 bases, with 9 bases of the junction left unmatched. The DNA of the CDR3 is TGTGCCAGCACCTGGGACAGAGAATCCTATGGCTACACCTTC. The encoded protein is CASTWDRESYGYTF.

The chain couples TRBV27 to TRBJ2-1; tentative D call: TRBD1 (6 bases). The length of the CDR3 is 15 residues. V lost 5 bases to trimming and J lost 2 bases, with 13 bases between them. Germline V gene sequence: CDR1 MNHEY, CDR2 SMNVEV (reference sequence). CDR3: CASSQYTGTYNEQFF. CDR3 bases: TGTGCCAGCAGTCAGTATACAGGGACCTACAATGAGCAGTTCTTC.

Details on this clone: The same CDR3 can be traced to other DNA sequences in this sample. The rearrangement joins TRBV12-3 or TRBV12-4 to TRBJ1-1; maybe TRBD1 (6 bases). V was pared by 3 bases and J by 4 bases, with 9 bases between. The CDR3 length is 13 residues. CDR3 residues: CASSFGRGTEAFF. Here the CDR3 DNA reads TGTGCCAGCAGTTTTGGCAGGGGCACTGAAGCTTTCTTT.

J is TRBJ1-3 and V is TRBV2; possibly TRBD1 for D (5 bases). The CDR3 totals 16 residues. Per the germline V gene, CDR1 is SNHLY and CDR2 is FYNNEI. V gave up 1 base and J gave up 3 bases, with 13 bases separating them. In DNA, the CDR3 is TGTGCCAGCAGTGAAGATGAAGGGGTTGTTGGAAACACCATATATTTT. This translates into CASSEDEGVVGNTIYF. The full variable domain, in which reference TRBV2 and TRBJ1-3 provide the parts outside the CDR3, is EPEVTQTPSHQVTQMGQEVILRCVPISNHLYFYWYRQILGQKVEFLVSFYNNEISEKSEIFDDQFSVERPDGSNFTLKIRSTKLEDSAMYFCASSEDEGVVGNTIYFGEGSWLTVV.

The V and J genes are TRBV27 and TRBJ1-2; 11 positions agree with TRBD1. Germline V CDR1 and CDR2: MNHEY, SMNVEV (reference sequence). The CDR3 is 13 residues long. Trimming cost V 5 bases and J 5 bases; bases outside gene matches: 1. CDR3 DNA: TGTGCCAGCAGTCGGGACAGGGGGTATGGCTACACCTTC. Its translation is CASSRDRGYGYTF.

This clone was observed a single time. The chain is built from TRBV28 and TRBJ2-7, with 8 bases fitting TRBD1. With 5 bases clipped from V and 4 bases from J, the junction kept 7 bases outside the gene matches. This CDR3 contains 14 residues. From germline, CDR1 is MDHEN and CDR2 SYDVKM. The CDR3 is CASSPGQALYEQYF. CDR3 DNA sequence: TGTGCCAGCAGTCCGGGACAGGCCCTATACGAGCAGTACTTC.

The V gene is TRBV27, the J gene TRBJ1-5; 8 nucleotides match TRBD1. Germline CDR1 MNHEY, CDR2 SMNVEV (reference sequence). V was clipped by 5 bases and J by 6 bases; unmatched bases: 3. The CDR3 contains 13 residues. The DNA of the CDR3 is TGTGCCAGCAGTCCAACAGGGGGTCAGCCCCAGCATTTT. Its translation: CASSPTGGQPQHF.

This clone was counted once. This chain joins TRBV5-1 and TRBJ1-1, with 9 bases fitting TRBD1. Unmatched junction bases numbered 9, after V lost 0 bases and J lost 0 bases. CDR3 size: 18 residues. The V gene's germline CDR1 is SGHRS and CDR2 YFSETQ. CDR3 in DNA: TGCGCCAGCAGCTTGGCTAGGACAGGGGCGTCCATGAACACTGAAGCTTTCTTT. This translates into CASSLARTGASMNTEAFF.

This sequence joins TRBV5-6 and TRBJ1-2; the match to TRBD1 covers 8 bases. After removal of 3 bases from V and 4 bases from J, the junction contained 2 bases not matched to a gene. Germline CDR1 SGHDT, CDR2 YYEEEE. This CDR3 region has 13 residues. The CDR3: CASSSQGVYGYTF. CDR3 DNA: TGTGCCAGCAGCTCACAGGGGGTCTATGGCTACACCTTC.

The chain has TRBV9 and TRBJ1-6; D not resolved. The CDR3 has 14 amino acids. Germline CDR1 is SGDLS and CDR2 is YYNGEE. The V end lost 4 bases, the J end lost 7 bases, and 12 bases lay between the germline ends. The CDR3 region has the DNA TGTGCCAGCAGCCCCGGGGTGGACAATTCACCCCTCCACTTT. This sequence encodes CASSPGVDNSPLHF.

The chain joins TRBV15 to TRBJ2-7, with TRBD1 matching over 9 bases. CDR1 and CDR2 (germline): LNHNV, YYDKDF (reference sequence). The J segment lost 0 bases and the V segment lost 4 bases, leaving 4 bases of the junction unmatched. The CDR3 spans 15 residues. CDR3 in DNA: TGTGCCACCAGCACAGGACAGGGGTCCTCCTACGAGCAGTACTTC. Protein: CATSTGQGSSYEQYF.

This clone has a single count. This chain joins TRBV2 and TRBJ1-1; D perhaps matches TRBD1 (6 bases). CDR3 length: 13 amino acids. Germline values: CDR1 SNHLY, CDR2 FYNNEI. The V end lost 11 bases, the J end lost 3 bases, and 16 bases lay between the germline ends. CDR3 sequence (DNA): TGTGCCCTAACAGGGAAGGAGTACACTGAAGCTTTCTTT. It is translated as CALTGKEYTEAFF.